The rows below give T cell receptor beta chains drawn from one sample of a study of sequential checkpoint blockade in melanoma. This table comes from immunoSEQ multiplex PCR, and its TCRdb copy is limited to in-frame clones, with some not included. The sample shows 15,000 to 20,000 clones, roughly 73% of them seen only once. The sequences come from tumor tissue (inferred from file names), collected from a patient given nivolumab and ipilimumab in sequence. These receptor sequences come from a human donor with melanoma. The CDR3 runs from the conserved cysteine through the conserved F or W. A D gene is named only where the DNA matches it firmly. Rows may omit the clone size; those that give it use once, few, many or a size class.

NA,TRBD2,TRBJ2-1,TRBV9,TGTGCCAGCAGCGTAGGTAGCGGGAGTTGGATAGATGAGCAGTTCTTC,CASSVGSGSWIDEQFF
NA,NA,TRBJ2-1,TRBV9,TGTGCCAGCAGGCAAACAGTGAACTCCTACAATGAGCAGTTCTTC,CASRQTVNSYNEQFF
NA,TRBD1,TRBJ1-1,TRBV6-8,TGTGCCAGCATCGGACAGGGGAGGGGTGAAGCTTTCTTT,CASIGQGRGEAFF
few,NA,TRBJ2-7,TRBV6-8,TGTGCCAGCAGCCGCAAGGGGGAGGTTATCTACGAGCAGTACTTC,CASSRKGEVIYEQYF
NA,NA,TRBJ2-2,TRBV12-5,TGTGCCAGCAACCGCCCCACCGGGGAGCTGTTTTTT,CASNRPTGELFF
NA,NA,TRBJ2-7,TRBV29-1,TGCAGCGTCCTAACAGGGTCCTACGAGCAGTACTTC,CSVLTGSYEQYF
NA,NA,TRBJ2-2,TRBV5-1,TGCGCCAGCAGCTTCGGTGGGACACCTAACACCGGGGAGCTGTTTTTT,CASSFGGTPNTGELFF
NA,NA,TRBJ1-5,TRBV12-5,TGTGCTAGTGGTTCGGGGACCGCGAGCAATCAGCCCCAGCATTTT,CASGSGTASNQPQHF
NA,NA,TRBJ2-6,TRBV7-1,TGTGCCAGCAGCTCCTCTGGGGCCAACGTCCTGACTTTC,CASSSSGANVLTF
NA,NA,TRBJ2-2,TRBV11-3,TGTGCCAGCAGCTTAGGTAGAGCTACCGGGGAGCTGTTTTTT,CASSLGRATGELFF
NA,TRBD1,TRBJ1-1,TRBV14,TGTGCCAGCAGCCAAGTTATCGGACAGGGGGCTCGCACTGAAGCTTTCTTT,CASSQVIGQGARTEAFF
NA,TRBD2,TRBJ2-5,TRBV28,TGTGCCAGCAGGCCGAATCTAGCGGGGAGGGAGACCCAGTACTTC,CASRPNLAGRETQYF
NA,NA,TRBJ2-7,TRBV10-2,TGCGCCAGCAGTGTGAACAGCTACGAGCAGTACTTC,CASSVNSYEQYF
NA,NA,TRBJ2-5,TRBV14,TGTGCCAGCAGCCAAGAGTACTCCGGGGCCCAGACCCAGTACTTC,CASSQEYSGAQTQYF
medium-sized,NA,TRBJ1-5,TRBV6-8,TGTGCCAGCAGTTACGGTCTACATCAGCCCCAGCATTTT,CASSYGLHQPQHF
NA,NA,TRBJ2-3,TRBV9,TGTGCCAGCAGCGCCCAGGAAGATACGCAGTATTTT,CASSAQEDTQYF
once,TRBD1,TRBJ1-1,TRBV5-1,TGCGCCAGCAGCGAGAATCTACAGGGGGGCGGCAGGGACTTT,CASSENLQGGGRDF
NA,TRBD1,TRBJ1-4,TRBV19,TGTGCCAGTAGTACACCAGGACAGGGCGACGGAGAAAAACTGTTTTTT,CASSTPGQGDGEKLFF
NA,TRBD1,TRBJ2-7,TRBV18,TGTGCCAGCTCAGAAGGACAGGGGGCGACGCAGTACTTC,CASSEGQGATQYF
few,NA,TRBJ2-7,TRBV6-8,TGTGCCAGCAGTAAAGGAGGGCAGCTTGCCTACGAGCAGTACTTC,CASSKGGQLAYEQYF
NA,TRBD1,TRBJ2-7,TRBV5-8,TGTGCCAGCAGCTCCCAGGGGGCGAGGGACGAGCAGTACTTC,CASSSQGARDEQYF
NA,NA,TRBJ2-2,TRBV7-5,TGTGCCAGCAGCTTAATCCAGGGGATGAACACCGGGGAGCTGTTTTTT,CASSLIQGMNTGELFF
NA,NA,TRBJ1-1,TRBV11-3,TGTGCCAGCAGCAACCCAGGAGGGATGGGTGAAGCTTTCTTT,CASSNPGGMGEAFF
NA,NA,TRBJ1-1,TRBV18,TGTGCCAGCTCACAATCAGGCAACACTGAAGCTTTCTTT,CASSQSGNTEAFF
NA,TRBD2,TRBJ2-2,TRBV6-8,TGTGCCAGCAGTGACGGGGGGTCCGGGGAGCTGTTTTTT,CASSDGGSGELFF
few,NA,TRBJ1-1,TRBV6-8,TGTGCCAGCAGTTACTCACTCCGGGGGATAACTGAAGCTTTCTTT,CASSYSLRGITEAFF
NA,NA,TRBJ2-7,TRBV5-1,TGCGCCAGCAGCATTGGACGTGGTGCAGGGGACGAGCAGTACTTC,CASSIGRGAGDEQYF
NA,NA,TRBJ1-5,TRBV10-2,TGCGCCAGCAGTGAGGGGCTTGGTCAGCCCCAGCATTTT,CASSEGLGQPQHF
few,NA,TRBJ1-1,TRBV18,TGTGCCAGCTCACCGCAGGGAGATAACACTGAAGCTTTCTTT,CASSPQGDNTEAFF
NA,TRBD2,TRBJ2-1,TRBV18,TGTGCCAGCTCAGCCGGACTAGCGGTCTACAATGAGCAGTTCTTC,CASSAGLAVYNEQFF
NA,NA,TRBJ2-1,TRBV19,TGTGCCAGTAGTAAAATAGTTGAGGGCAGGGGCGGTTCAGGTGAGCAGTTCTTC,CASSKIVEGRGGSGEQFF